This TCR beta chain was recovered during a study of blood T cell repertoires in COVID-19. Study at large: Collection of acute and convalescent COVID-19 samples took place in the United States, Italy and Spain. Sample material is recorded as cDNA or gDNA derived from T cells, B-cell-depleted T cells, or PBMCs.

A few counts support this clone. Original methodology: Using reference gene primer amplification, nucleated cell counts were estimated. Repertoires were generated with immunoSEQ multiplex PCR, while TCRdb's copy carries only in-frame clones and drops some. V and J calls and clone size are given by that table; D and trimming were obtained from the DNA. Here the sample spans 50,000 to 60,000 clones, 82% being singletons. Sample: peripheral blood. The receptor comes from a human donor in a cohort sampled during active or convalescent COVID-19.

The CDR3 coding sequence is TGTGCCTGGAGTGTAGGGGCAGGGGAAAAACTGTTTTTT. Its translation is CAWSVGAGEKLFF. The chain uses TRBV30 and TRBJ1-4; possibly TRBD1 for D (5 bases). CDR3 size: 13 residues. Germline CDR1 GTSNPN, CDR2 SVGIG (reference sequence). V dropped 0 bases and J dropped 8 bases, with 10 bases sitting between them.